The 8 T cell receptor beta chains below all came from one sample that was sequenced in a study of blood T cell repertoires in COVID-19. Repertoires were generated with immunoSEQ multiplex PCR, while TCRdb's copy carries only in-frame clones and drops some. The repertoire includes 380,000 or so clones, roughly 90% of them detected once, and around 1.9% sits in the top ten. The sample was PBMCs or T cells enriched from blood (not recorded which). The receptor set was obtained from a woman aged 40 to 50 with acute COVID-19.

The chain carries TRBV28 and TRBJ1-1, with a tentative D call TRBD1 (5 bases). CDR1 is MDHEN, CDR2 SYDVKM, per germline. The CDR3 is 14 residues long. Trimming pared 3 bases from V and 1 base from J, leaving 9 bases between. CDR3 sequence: CASSLYRKNTEAFF. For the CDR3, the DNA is TGTGCCAGCAGTTTGTACAGGAAGAACACTGAAGCTTTCTTT.

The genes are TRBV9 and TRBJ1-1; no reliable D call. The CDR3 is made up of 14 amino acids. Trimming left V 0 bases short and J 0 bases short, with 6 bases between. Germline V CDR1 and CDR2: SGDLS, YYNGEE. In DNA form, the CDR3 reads TGTGCCAGCAGCGTAGGCGGAGTGAACACTGAAGCTTTCTTT. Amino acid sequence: CASSVGGVNTEAFF. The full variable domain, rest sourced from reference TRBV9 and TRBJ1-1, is DSGVTQTPKHLITATGQRVTLRCSPRSGDLSVYWYQQSLDQGLQFLIQYYNGEERAKGNILERFSAQQFPDLHSELNLSSLELGDSALYFCASSVGGVNTEAFFGQGTRLTVV.

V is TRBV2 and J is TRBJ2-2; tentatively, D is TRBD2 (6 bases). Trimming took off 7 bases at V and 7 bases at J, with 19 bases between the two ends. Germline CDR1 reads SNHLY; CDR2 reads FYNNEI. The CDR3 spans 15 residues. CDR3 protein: CASKISGGDRGELFF. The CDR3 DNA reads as TGTGCCAGCAAAATCTCAGGCGGGGACCGCGGGGAGCTGTTTTTT.

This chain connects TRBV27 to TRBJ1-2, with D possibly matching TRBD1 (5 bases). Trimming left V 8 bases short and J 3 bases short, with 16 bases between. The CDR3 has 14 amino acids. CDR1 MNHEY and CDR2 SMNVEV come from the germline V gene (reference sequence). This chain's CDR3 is CASAKEGTYYGYTF. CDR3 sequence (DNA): TGTGCCAGCGCAAAGGAGGGGACCTACTATGGCTACACCTTC.

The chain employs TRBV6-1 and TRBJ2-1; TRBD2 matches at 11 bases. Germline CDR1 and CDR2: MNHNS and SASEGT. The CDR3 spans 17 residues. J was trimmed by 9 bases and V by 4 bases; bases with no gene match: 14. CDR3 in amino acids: CASSVSGASGGQGEQFF. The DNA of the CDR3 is TGTGCCAGCAGTGTTAGTGGAGCTAGCGGGGGGCAGGGTGAGCAGTTCTTC.

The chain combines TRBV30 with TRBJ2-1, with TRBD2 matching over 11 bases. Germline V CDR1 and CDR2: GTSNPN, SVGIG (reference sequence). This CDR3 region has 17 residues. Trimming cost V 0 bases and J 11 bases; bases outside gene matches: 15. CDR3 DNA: TGTGCCTGGAGTGTACCCACCATAGCGGGGGGGATTGTCCAGCAGTTCTTC. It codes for CAWSVPTIAGGIVQQFF.

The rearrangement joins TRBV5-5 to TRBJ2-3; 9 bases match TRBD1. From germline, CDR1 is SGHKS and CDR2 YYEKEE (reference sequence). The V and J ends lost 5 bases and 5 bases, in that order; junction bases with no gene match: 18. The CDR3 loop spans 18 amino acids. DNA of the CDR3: TGTGCCAGCAGACTACAGGACAGGGGAAGGAGGCTGGGAGATACGCAGTATTTT. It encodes CASRLQDRGRRLGDTQYF.

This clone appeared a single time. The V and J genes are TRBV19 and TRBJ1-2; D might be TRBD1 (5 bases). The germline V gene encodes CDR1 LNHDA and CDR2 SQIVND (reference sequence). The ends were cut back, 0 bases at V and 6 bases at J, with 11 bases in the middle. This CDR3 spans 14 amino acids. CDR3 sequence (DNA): TGTGCCAGTAGTATAGACAGGGCGTCTGATGGCTACACCTTC. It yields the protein CASSIDRASDGYTF.